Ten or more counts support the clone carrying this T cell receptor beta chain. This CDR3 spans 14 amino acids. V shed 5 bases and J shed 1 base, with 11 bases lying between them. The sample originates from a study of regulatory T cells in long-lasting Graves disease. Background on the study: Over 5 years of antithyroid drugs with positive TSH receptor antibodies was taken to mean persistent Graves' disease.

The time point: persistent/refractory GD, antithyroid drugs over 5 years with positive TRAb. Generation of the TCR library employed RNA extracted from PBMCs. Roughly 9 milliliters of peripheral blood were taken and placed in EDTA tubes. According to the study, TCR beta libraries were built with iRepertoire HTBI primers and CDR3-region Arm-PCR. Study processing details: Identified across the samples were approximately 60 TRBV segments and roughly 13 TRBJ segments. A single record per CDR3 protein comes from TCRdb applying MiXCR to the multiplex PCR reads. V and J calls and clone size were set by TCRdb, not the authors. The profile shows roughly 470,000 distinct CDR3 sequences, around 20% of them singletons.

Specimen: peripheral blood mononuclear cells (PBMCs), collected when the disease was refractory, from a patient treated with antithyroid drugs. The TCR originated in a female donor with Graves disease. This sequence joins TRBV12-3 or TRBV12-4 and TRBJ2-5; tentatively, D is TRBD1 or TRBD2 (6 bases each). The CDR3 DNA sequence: TGTGCCAGCAGTAACAGGGACTTCCAAGAGACCCAGTACTTC. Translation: CASSNRDFQETQYF.